Below are 5 T cell receptor beta chains sequenced from a single sample in a study of blood T cell repertoires in COVID-19. TCRdb's copy holds only in-frame clones and misses some; the assay was immunoSEQ multiplex PCR. The repertoire consists of 400,000 to 450,000 clones, with roughly nine tenths occurring once and the leading ten covering 1.1%. The sample comprised PBMCs or T cells enriched from blood (not recorded which). These receptors were obtained from a man aged 25 to 40 who had recovered from COVID-19.

The V gene is TRBV3-1 (or the pseudogene TRBV3-2), the J gene TRBJ1-2; the D is unclear. CDR1 is LGHDT and CDR2 is YNNKEL in the germline V gene (reference sequence). Trimming pared 5 bases from V and 8 bases from J, leaving 15 bases between. The CDR3 sequence is 13 residues long. In DNA form, the CDR3 reads TGTGCCAGCAGCTCGCGCGCTAGGGAGGGCTACACCTTC. Translation: CASSSRAREGYTF.

The gene calls are TRBV28 and TRBJ1-1; TRBD1 matches 8 bases. The germline CDR1 and CDR2 sequences are MDHEN and SYDVKM. The CDR3 length is 14 residues. Trimming at V came to 5 bases and at J to 4 bases, leaving 6 bases not matched to a gene. CDR3 residues: CASSPYRGSTEAFF. CDR3 DNA: TGTGCCAGCAGTCCCTACAGGGGGAGCACTGAAGCTTTCTTT.

J is TRBJ1-4 and V is TRBV9; D may be TRBD1 (6 bases). The germline V gene has CDR1 SGDLS and CDR2 YYNGEE. This CDR3 comprises 15 residues. Deletions cut 2 bases from V and 4 bases from J, with 12 bases between. The CDR3 loop reads CASSVSDRFNEKLFF. The CDR3 DNA follows: TGTGCCAGCAGCGTTAGTGACAGGTTTAATGAAAAACTGTTTTTT.

V and J are TRBV12-3 or TRBV12-4 and TRBJ1-4; no definite D call. The CDR3 loop spans 13 amino acids. Trimming shortened V by 3 bases and J by 4 bases, and 6 bases separated the two germline ends. The CDR3, as DNA: TGTGCCAGCAGTTTGGGCAGTAATGAAAAACTGTTTTTT. It specifies CASSLGSNEKLFF.

About this clone itself: The sample has other DNA sequences that encode this CDR3 too. The gene calls are TRBV7-9 and TRBJ1-2; D is perhaps TRBD1 (5 bases). The CDR3 is 12 residues long. Germline V gene data show CDR1 as SEHNR and CDR2 as FQNEAQ (reference sequence). The V end was cut by 1 base, the J end by 8 bases, with 8 bases between. CDR3 sequence (DNA): TGTGCCAGCAGCTTAGACAGGAGCGGCTACACCTTC. Translated, it gives CASSLDRSGYTF.